A single sample gave rise to the 28 T cell receptor beta chains below, sequenced in a study of T cell responses to AZD1222 COVID-19 vaccine. The method was immunoSEQ multiplex PCR; TCRdb's version includes in-frame clones alone and lacks a portion of them. The repertoire consists of approximately 110,000 clones, with about 87% occurring once and the leading ten covering about 6.5%. Sequencing was performed on peripheral blood, taken 28 days after the second AZD1222 dose. Receptors were obtained from an adult who received the AZD1222 COVID-19 vaccine.

The chain is built from TRBV6-2 or TRBV6-3 and TRBJ2-7, with 10 positions matching TRBD2. This CDR3 is 16 amino acids long. V lost 4 bases, J lost 5 bases, and 11 bases stayed unmatched. Germline-derived CDR1 and CDR2 are MNHEY and SVGEGT. The DNA of the CDR3 is TGTGCCAGCAGTTTCGACTCTAGCGGGGGTACTCACGAGCAGTACTTC. Encoded protein: CASSFDSSGGTHEQYF.

This clone was counted a single time. V is TRBV5-8 and J is TRBJ1-6; D is uncertain. Germline-derived CDR1 and CDR2 are SGHTS and YDEGEE. The CDR3 extends over 12 amino acids. V gave up 4 bases and J gave up 10 bases, with 9 bases separating them. The CDR3, as DNA: TGTGCCAGCAGCAAGAGGGTGTCACCCCTCCACTTT. It encodes CASSKRVSPLHF.

The chain combines TRBV5-5 with TRBJ2-3; TRBD1 might be the D (6 bases). The V gene's germline CDR1 is SGHKS and CDR2 YYEKEE (reference sequence). This CDR3 comprises 15 residues. The V and J ends lost 2 bases and 6 bases respectively, with 16 bases between them. The CDR3 nucleotides read TGTGCCAGCAGCTTCACAGACGGGACATCGGATACGCAGTATTTT. Translating gives CASSFTDGTSDTQYF.

This chain joins TRBV5-1 and TRBJ1-3; D is unclear. V was shortened by 5 bases and J by 1 base, with 10 bases between the two germline ends. The CDR3 length is 14 residues. CDR1 and CDR2 (germline): SGHRS, YFSETQ. Here the CDR3 DNA reads TGCGCCAGCAGGGGAGAAGGTTCTGGAAACACCATATATTTT. Translating it yields CASRGEGSGNTIYF.

This rearrangement joins TRBV3-1 (or the pseudogene TRBV3-2) to TRBJ2-2; D remains ambiguous. Germline-derived CDR1 and CDR2 are LGHDT and YNNKEL (reference sequence). V lost 4 bases and J 7 bases, leaving 19 bases between the germline ends. This CDR3 has 16 amino acids. In nucleotides, the CDR3 is TGTGCCAGCAGCCCCCAGGTGGGCACGGCGGACGGGGAGCTGTTTTTT. This gives the protein CASSPQVGTADGELFF.

This chain links TRBV19 with TRBJ1-2; D not certain. CDR3 size: 14 residues. Germline V CDR1 and CDR2: LNHDA, SQIVND (reference sequence). The germline V and J ends were trimmed by 7 bases and 4 bases, with 16 bases remaining between them. The CDR3 loop reads CASTLLEAGYGYTF. The DNA for the CDR3 is TGTGCCAGTACCCTCCTGGAGGCCGGCTATGGCTACACCTTC.

This chain joins TRBV18 and TRBJ1-6, with 7 nucleotides matching TRBD1. The trim removed 3 bases at V and 9 bases at J, leaving 5 bases unmatched. CDR1 and CDR2 (germline): KGHSH, LQKENI. The CDR3 runs to 14 residues. This CDR3 reads CASSPASGGSPLHF. As DNA, the CDR3 is TGTGCCAGCTCACCTGCCTCAGGGGGTTCACCCCTCCACTTT.

This chain joins TRBV11-2 and TRBJ1-2; 7 bases are shared with TRBD1. Germline lookup yields CDR1 SGHAT and CDR2 FQNNGV. The CDR3 runs to 15 residues. V trimming: 5 bases; J trimming: 5 bases; junction bases outside the gene matches: 11. CDR3 amino acids: CASSHADRARYGYTF. Written as DNA, the CDR3 is TGTGCCAGCAGCCACGCCGACAGGGCCAGGTATGGCTACACCTTC.

This rearrangement joins TRBV5-1 to TRBJ2-1; the match to TRBD1 covers 9 bases. This CDR3 contains 16 residues. Germline values: CDR1 SGHRS, CDR2 YFSETQ. J lost 2 bases, V lost 5 bases, and 8 bases had no gene match. The CDR3 DNA follows: TGCGCCAGCAGTCCCGGACAGGGGAGCACCTACAATGAGCAGTTCTTC. It codes for CASSPGQGSTYNEQFF. Using reference TRBV5-1 and TRBJ2-1 for the parts outside the CDR3, the full variable domain is KAGVTQTPRYLIKTRGQQVTLSCSPISGHRSVSWYQQTPGQGLQFLFEYFSETQRNKGNFPGRFSGRQFSNSRSEMNVSTLELGDSALYLCASSPGQGSTYNEQFFGPGTRLTVL.

CDR3 DNA sequence: TGTGCCAGCAGTTTAAAGGGCCAGGGCCGGGGAAGAGGCTACACCTTC. It encodes CASSLKGQGRGRGYTF. This chain uses TRBV28 with TRBJ1-2; the D gene is possibly TRBD1 (5 bases). Germline CDR1 is MDHEN and CDR2 is SYDVKM. The germline V and J ends were trimmed by 2 bases and 8 bases, with 21 bases remaining between them. The CDR3 is 16 amino acids.

CDR3 in amino acids: CASSQGQSTDTQYF. CDR3 nucleotides: TGTGCCAGCAGCCAAGGACAAAGCACAGATACGCAGTATTTT. The rearrangement joins TRBV7-3 to TRBJ2-3; a weak D match, TRBD1 (5 bases). Germline CDR1 SGHTA, CDR2 FQGTGA. Deletions cut 5 bases from V and 0 bases from J, with 9 bases between. The CDR3 is 14 residues long.

This sequence joins TRBV12-3 or TRBV12-4 and TRBJ1-1; D not resolved. The CDR3 extends over 12 amino acids. Trimming took 7 bases from V and 0 from J, leaving 6 bases between them. CDR3 nucleotide sequence: TGTGCCAGCAATTGGGTGAACACTGAAGCTTTCTTT. Amino acids: CASNWVNTEAFF.

This chain joins TRBV7-9 and TRBJ2-1; 11 nucleotides line up with TRBD2. Germline CDR1 is SEHNR and CDR2 is FQNEAQ (reference sequence). The V gene end was trimmed by 5 bases and the J gene end by 5 bases; junction bases not matched to a gene: 5. The CDR3 is 15 amino acids. In nucleotides, the CDR3 is TGTGCCAGCAGCCGTAGCGGGGGGGCTCACAATGAGCAGTTCTTC. It is translated as CASSRSGGAHNEQFF.

This sequence joins TRBV2 and TRBJ2-5; D uncertain. Germline assignment: CDR1 SNHLY and CDR2 FYNNEI. Deletions cut 4 bases from V and 0 bases from J, with 9 bases between. This CDR3 spans 14 amino acids. The CDR3 loop reads CASSVQTYQETQYF. As DNA, the CDR3 is TGTGCCAGCAGTGTTCAGACGTACCAAGAGACCCAGTACTTC.

In this sample, this clone turned up a few times. This rearrangement joins TRBV6-2 or TRBV6-3 to TRBJ1-5; unclear D gene. The germline V gene encodes CDR1 MNHEY and CDR2 SVGEGT. V dropped 2 bases and J dropped 9 bases, with 8 bases sitting between them. This CDR3 is 12 amino acids long. CDR3 amino acids: CASSYGLGPQHF. CDR3 bases: TGTGCCAGCAGTTACGGCCTGGGGCCCCAGCATTTT.

This chain connects TRBV7-9 to TRBJ2-1; D remains unclear. The CDR3 is made up of 15 amino acids. V was trimmed by 3 bases and J by 0 bases, leaving 9 bases between them. Germline CDR1 SEHNR, CDR2 FQNEAQ (reference sequence). CDR3: CASSLGASSYNEQFF. In DNA form, the CDR3 reads TGTGCCAGCAGCTTGGGTGCCAGCTCCTACAATGAGCAGTTCTTC.

J is TRBJ2-7 and V is TRBV13; 11 bases fit TRBD2. Looked up from germline, CDR1 is PRHDT and CDR2 is FYEKMQ (reference sequence). CDR3 length: 15 amino acids. With V trimmed by 0 bases and J by 4 bases, 2 bases remained unmatched. The CDR3 loop reads CASSLGGTSGYEQYF. Written as DNA, the CDR3 is TGTGCCAGCAGCTTAGGGGGGACTAGCGGTTACGAGCAGTACTTC.

In this sample, this clone turned up once. This chain joins TRBV7-8 and TRBJ2-7; TRBD1 aligns across 8 bases. CDR3 size: 13 residues. V was pared by 5 bases and J by 3 bases, with 3 bases of the junction left unmatched. CDR1 is SGHVS and CDR2 is FQNEAQ in the germline V gene. The CDR3 bases are TGTGCCAGCAGCCGGACAGGGATCTACGAGCAGTACTTC. It translates to CASSRTGIYEQYF.

The chain uses TRBV21-1 and TRBJ2-7; TRBD1, as called in the table, went unchecked against the DNA. TRBV21-1 represents a pseudogene. The CDR3 totals 16 residues. In DNA, the CDR3 is TGTGCCAGCAGAGCCCTGACAGGGGACCCAACCTACGAGCAGTACTTC. This codes for CASRALTGDPTYEQYF.

The rearrangement joins TRBV11-1 to TRBJ2-5; possible D gene TRBD2, 5 bases. Germline CDR1 and CDR2: SGHAT and FQDESV (reference sequence). The CDR3 has 14 residues. The V end was cut by 5 bases, the J end by 5 bases, with 15 bases between. For the CDR3, the DNA is TGTGCCAGCAGCAAAGACCCAACGGGGGAGACCCAGTACTTC. It specifies CASSKDPTGETQYF. Full variable domain (remainder filled in from reference TRBV11-1 and TRBJ2-5): EAEVAQSPRYKITEKSQAVAFWCDPISGHATLYWYRQILGQGPELLVQFQDESVVDDSQLPKDRFSAERLKGVDSTLKIQPAELGDSAMYLCASSKDPTGETQYFGPGTRLLVL.

The CDR3 DNA follows: TGTGCCAGCAGTCACCTTCGGGACTCAGTCTCTGGAAACACCATATATTTT. This codes for CASSHLRDSVSGNTIYF. The chain has TRBV2 and TRBJ1-3; D might be TRBD1 (5 bases). The CDR3 has 17 amino acids. V shed 5 bases and J shed 0 bases, with 17 bases lying between them. Germline V gene lookup returns CDR1 SNHLY and CDR2 FYNNEI.

The CDR3 reads CATSRGQGEKLFF. The DNA of the CDR3 is TGTGCCACCAGCCGGGGCCAGGGGGAAAAACTGTTTTTT. The chain joins TRBV24-1 to TRBJ1-4; tentatively, D is TRBD1 (6 bases). The length of the CDR3 is 13 residues. The germline V gene has CDR1 KGHDR and CDR2 SFDVKD. V was shortened by 7 bases and J by 8 bases, with 13 bases between the two germline ends.

The V call is TRBV6-4, the J call TRBJ1-1; tentatively, D is TRBD1 (6 bases). The ends were cut back, 10 bases at V and 0 bases at J, with 12 bases in the middle. The CDR3 consists of 13 residues. Germline V gene data show CDR1 as MRHNA and CDR2 as SNTAGT. CDR3 residues: CATRQEMNTEAFF. CDR3 DNA: TGTGCCACTCGACAGGAAATGAACACTGAAGCTTTCTTT.

In DNA form, the CDR3 reads TGTGCCAGCAGAGGGGACATTGTCCACGAGCAGTACTTC. This sequence encodes CASRGDIVHEQYF. The V gene is TRBV2, the J gene TRBJ2-7; TRBD1 is a possible D gene (6 bases). The CDR3 extends over 13 amino acids. The V end was cut by 6 bases, the J end by 5 bases, with 14 bases between. CDR1 SNHLY and CDR2 FYNNEI come from the germline V gene.

In nucleotides, the CDR3 is TGCGCCAGCAGCCAAGAACCTAGCGGGTATAGAGATACGCAGTATTTT. Protein: CASSQEPSGYRDTQYF. V usage is TRBV4-3 and J usage is TRBJ2-3; 8 nucleotides match TRBD2. The CDR3 has 16 amino acids. Germline loops: CDR1 LGHNA, CDR2 YSLEER. Germline trimming cut 0 bases from V and 5 bases from J; bases unmatched to any gene: 7.

V gene TRBV30 combines with J gene TRBJ1-2, with D tentatively TRBD1 (5 bases). The germline V gene has CDR1 GTSNPN and CDR2 SVGIG (reference sequence). The CDR3 spans 11 residues. V dropped 7 bases and J dropped 2 bases, with 8 bases sitting between them. The CDR3 reads CASGQNYGYTF. CDR3 coding DNA: TGTGCCTCCGGACAAAACTATGGCTACACCTTC.

J is TRBJ2-1 and V is TRBV7-2; D may be TRBD1 (5 bases). V was shortened by 2 bases and J by 6 bases, with 14 bases between the two germline ends. This CDR3 is built from 15 residues. Germline-derived CDR1 and CDR2 are SGHTA and FQGNSA. The CDR3 loop is CASSLRGRVINEQFF. As DNA, the CDR3 is TGTGCCAGCAGCTTAAGAGGCAGGGTTATCAATGAGCAGTTCTTC.

The V and J genes are TRBV6-2 or TRBV6-3 and TRBJ1-3, with D tentatively TRBD1 (5 bases). The germline V gene has CDR1 MNHEY and CDR2 SVGEGT. This CDR3 is built from 17 residues. Trimming left V 5 bases short and J 0 bases short, with 17 bases between. CDR3 amino acids: CASSPVTTALSGNTIYF. The CDR3 DNA reads as TGTGCCAGCAGTCCCGTCACGACAGCCCTCTCTGGAAACACCATATATTTT.